This is a list of T cell receptor beta chains from one sample in a study of blood T cells in healthy people across ages. One entry per CDR3 protein results from TCRdb running MiXCR on the 5' RACE reads. The sample lists 1,300,000 or so distinct CDR3 sequences, almost 60% seen once, with roughly 6.3% in the top ten. The material sequenced was blood. These receptors were collected from a man aged 18 to 30 in good health. The CDR3 runs from the conserved cysteine through the conserved F or W. D genes are given only for firm matches. Only some rows state a clone size, as once, few, many or a class for expanded clones.

TRBV7-2	TRBD2	NA	TRBJ2-3	CASSILRTLAGVTDTQYF	TGTGCCAGCAGCATCCTAAGAACCCTAGCGGGGGTCACAGATACGCAGTATTTT
TRBV6-5	NA	NA	TRBJ2-7	CASSNGRLSYEQYF	TGTGCCAGCAGTAACGGCCGCCTCTCCTACGAGCAGTACTTC
TRBV6-5	TRBD1	NA	TRBJ2-5	CASSYLLTGQETQYF	TGTGCCAGCAGTTATCTTCTGACAGGGCAAGAGACCCAGTACTTC
TRBV4-1	TRBD1	NA	TRBJ1-2	CASSQVGGGNYGYTF	TGCGCCAGCAGCCAAGTAGGGGGCGGGAACTATGGCTACACCTTC
TRBV6-2/TRBV6-3	NA	NA	TRBJ1-6	CASSYGRSSYNSPLHF	TGTGCCAGCAGTTACGGGAGGAGCTCCTATAATTCACCCCTCCACTTT
TRBV20-1	NA	few	TRBJ1-2	CSATSADPNYGYTF	TGCAGTGCTACGTCAGCGGACCCTAACTATGGCTACACCTTC
TRBV27	NA	NA	TRBJ2-1	CASSFSDPSNEQFF	TGTGCCAGCAGTTTTTCGGACCCTAGTAATGAGCAGTTCTTC
TRBV27	NA	few	TRBJ1-2	CASSLRSPNNYGYTF	TGTGCCAGCAGTTTACGGTCGCCGAATAACTATGGCTACACCTTC
TRBV10-3	TRBD2	NA	TRBJ2-7	CANNPGTNSYEQYF	TGTGCCAACAACCCCGGGACTAACTCCTACGAGCAGTACTTC
TRBV25-1	NA	few	TRBJ2-7	CASSDVQGYEQYF	TGTGCCAGCAGTGATGTACAGGGCTACGAGCAGTACTTC
TRBV28	NA	few	TRBJ2-1	CASSTRSEQFF	TGTGCCAGCAGTACCCGTAGTGAGCAGTTCTTC
TRBV5-5	NA	NA	TRBJ2-1	CASSFSVGNEQFF	TGTGCCAGCAGCTTCTCTGTTGGCAATGAGCAGTTCTTC
TRBV11-3	TRBD1	NA	TRBJ1-1	CASSARTGGNTEAFF	TGTGCCAGCAGCGCGAGGACAGGGGGGAACACTGAAGCTTTCTTT
TRBV27	TRBD1	NA	TRBJ2-7	CASSPRSGGLYEQYF	TGTGCCAGCAGTCCCCGCTCAGGGGGTTTGTACGAGCAGTACTTC
TRBV27	NA	NA	TRBJ2-3	CASSFVAKKVHTQYF	TGTGCCAGCAGTTTCGTAGCTAAGAAAGTGCATACGCAGTATTTT
TRBV6-2/TRBV6-3	NA	NA	TRBJ1-6	CASRFPPSPLHF	TGTGCCAGCAGGTTCCCCCCCTCACCCCTCCACTTT
TRBV29-1	NA	NA	TRBJ1-1	CSVVGGTGNTEAFF	TGCAGCGTTGTAGGAGGAACGGGTAACACTGAAGCTTTCTTT
TRBV28	NA	NA	TRBJ2-5	CASSLLEGPRQETQYF	TGTGCCAGCAGTTTATTGGAGGGGCCACGCCAAGAGACCCAGTACTTC
TRBV9	TRBD1	NA	TRBJ2-1	CASSVLQGANNEQFF	TGTGCCAGCAGCGTATTACAGGGGGCAAACAATGAGCAGTTCTTC
TRBV15	NA	NA	TRBJ1-4	CATSPSFGNGLFF	TGTGCCACCTCTCCGTCATTTGGGAACGGACTGTTTTTT
TRBV9	TRBD1	NA	TRBJ1-1	CASSVGRGQNTEAFF	TGTGCCAGCAGCGTAGGAAGGGGGCAGAACACTGAAGCTTTCTTT
TRBV29-1	NA	few	TRBJ2-1	CSVVPGEGASYNEQFF	TGCAGCGTTGTCCCAGGGGAGGGGGCTTCCTACAATGAGCAGTTCTTC
TRBV7-9	TRBD2	NA	TRBJ2-7	CASNFAGDEQYF	TGTGCCAGCAACTTTGCGGGGGACGAGCAGTACTTC
TRBV10-3	NA	NA	TRBJ2-7	CAIRGRSSYEQYF	TGTGCCATCAGGGGACGGAGCTCCTACGAGCAGTACTTC
TRBV30	TRBD1	NA	TRBJ1-2	CAWRAGQAIYGYTF	TGTGCCTGGAGGGCGGGACAGGCAATTTATGGCTACACCTTC
TRBV25-1	NA	NA	TRBJ2-3	CASSEGGARHIDTQYF	TGTGCCAGCAGTGAAGGAGGGGCAAGGCACATAGATACGCAGTATTTT
TRBV6-2/TRBV6-3	NA	NA	TRBJ2-3	CASTSVNSADTQYF	TGTGCCAGCACCTCAGTAAATTCCGCAGATACGCAGTATTTT
TRBV4-1	NA	NA	TRBJ1-5	CASSQFSGGNQPQHF	TGCGCCAGCAGCCAATTTTCAGGGGGCAATCAGCCCCAGCATTTT
TRBV29-1	NA	NA	TRBJ2-1	CSAEGLVIDEQFF	TGCAGCGCCGAAGGCCTAGTAATCGATGAGCAGTTCTTC
TRBV6-2/TRBV6-3	NA	once	TRBJ2-1	CASSYLLGSPVNEQFF	TGTGCCAGCAGTTACCTACTAGGGAGTCCCGTCAATGAGCAGTTCTTC
TRBV6-5	NA	NA	TRBJ1-1	CASARVMNTEAFF	TGTGCCAGCGCACGGGTAATGAACACTGAAGCTTTCTTT
TRBV29-1	TRBD1	NA	TRBJ2-5	CSVTTGGVQETQYF	TGCAGCGTTACTACAGGGGGAGTCCAAGAGACCCAGTACTTC
TRBV11-2	NA	NA	TRBJ2-2	CASTQGGTPGFTGELFF	TGTGCCAGCACCCAGGGGGGGACCCCCGGTTTCACCGGGGAGCTGTTTTTT
TRBV5-1	NA	NA	TRBJ1-1	CASSLKWATEAFF	TGCGCCAGCAGCTTGAAATGGGCCACTGAAGCTTTCTTT
TRBV6-5	NA	NA	TRBJ2-4	CASSYRRAGIQYF	TGTGCCAGCAGTTACCGCCGAGCGGGCATTCAGTACTTC
TRBV18	NA	NA	TRBJ2-5	CASSPPTGYQETQYF	TGTGCCAGCTCACCACCCACGGGTTACCAAGAGACCCAGTACTTC
TRBV14	NA	NA	TRBJ2-6	CASSTIVGANVLTF	TGTGCCAGCAGCACCATTGTCGGGGCCAACGTCCTGACTTTC
TRBV11-2	NA	once	TRBJ2-5	CASSPIFPIRGRGETQYF	TGTGCCAGCAGCCCGATATTCCCCATTCGGGGGCGCGGAGAGACCCAGTACTTC
TRBV7-2	NA	NA	TRBJ2-3	CASSLARQADTQYF	TGTGCCAGCAGCTTAGCGCGCCAGGCAGATACGCAGTATTTT
TRBV12-3/TRBV12-4	NA	many	TRBJ2-7	CASSRGAYEQYF	TGTGCCAGCAGCCGCGGGGCCTACGAGCAGTACTTC
TRBV4-3	NA	NA	TRBJ2-1	CASSQDGDGYNKQFF	TGCGCCAGCAGCCAAGACGGTGACGGTTACAATAAGCAGTTCTTC
TRBV5-1	NA	few	TRBJ2-3	CASSLEGESRYSDTQYF	TGCGCCAGCAGCTTGGAAGGAGAGTCACGTTATTCGGATACGCAGTATTTT
TRBV6-2/TRBV6-3	NA	NA	TRBJ2-7	CASRPLSRTSSYEQYF	TGTGCCAGCCGCCCCTTGAGCAGGACAAGCTCCTACGAGCAGTACTTC
TRBV9	NA	NA	TRBJ2-3	CASSVVPELSTDTQYF	TGTGCCAGCAGCGTAGTTCCAGAGCTGAGCACAGATACGCAGTATTTT
TRBV4-2	NA	NA	TRBJ1-2	CASSQAIPAGGPYGYTF	TGTGCCAGCAGCCAAGCTATTCCGGCAGGTGGCCCCTATGGCTACACCTTC
TRBV20-1	NA	NA	TRBJ2-5	CSAPTRQETQYF	TGCAGTGCTCCGACAAGGCAAGAGACCCAGTACTTC
TRBV6-5	NA	NA	TRBJ2-3	CASSSWAGSTDTQYF	TGTGCCAGCAGTTCGTGGGCGGGAAGCACAGATACGCAGTATTTT